These T cell receptor beta chains were read from a single sample in a study of blood T cell repertoires in COVID-19. Using immunoSEQ multiplex PCR, the repertoire was profiled, and TCRdb retains in-frame clones only, with some absent. Of under 80,000 clones listed, about four fifths are singletons. Sequencing was performed on peripheral blood. These receptors all come from a human donor in a cohort sampled during active COVID-19. The CDR3 runs from the conserved cysteine through the conserved F or W. The order of the fields is clone size, J gene, V gene, D gene, CDR3 DNA, CDR3 protein. D genes are given only for firm matches. Some rows have no size entry. The others give once, few or many, or a class for an expanded clone.

>.|TRBJ2-7|TRBV27|TRBD1
TGTGCCAGCAGAGCGGGACAGGGGACCTACGAGCAGTACTTC
CASRAGQGTYEQYF
>.|TRBJ2-7|TRBV10-1|.
TGCGCCAAAGGACTATCGGGGAGGTCCTACGAGCAGTACTTC
CAKGLSGRSYEQYF
>few|TRBJ2-1|TRBV27|.
TGTGCCACCTCAGGGCCGCCTAACAATGAGCAGTTCTTC
CATSGPPNNEQFF
>few|TRBJ2-4|TRBV3-1/TRBV3-2|TRBD1
TGTGCCAGCAGCCACCGGACAGGGTGGGACATTCAGTACTTC
CASSHRTGWDIQYF
>many|TRBJ1-1|TRBV30|.
TGTGCCTGGAGTGTGGGAGGGGAGTGGACTGAAGCTTTCTTT
CAWSVGGEWTEAFF
>few|TRBJ1-2|TRBV16|.
TGTGCCAGCAGCTACGACCATCCGGGATCTCTTTCCGGAGGCTACACCTTC
CASSYDHPGSLSGGYTF
>.|TRBJ2-7|TRBV6-5|.
TGTGCCACTACCTCGGACAGTTCCTACGAGCAGTACTTC
CATTSDSSYEQYF
>.|TRBJ2-1|TRBV30|TRBD2
TGTGCCTGGCTCCGAGCGGGAACCCATGAGCAGTTCTTC
CAWLRAGTHEQFF
>few|TRBJ2-1|TRBV7-8|TRBD2
TGTGCCAGCACCCTTAGCGGGAGCAGACGGTACAATGAGCAGTTCTTC
CASTLSGSRRYNEQFF
>.|TRBJ2-2|TRBV28|TRBD2
TGTGCCAGCAGTAGATGGACTAGCGGGAGGGGGGCCGGGGAGCTGTTTTTT
CASSRWTSGRGAGELFF
>few|TRBJ1-5|TRBV5-1|TRBD1
TGCGCCAGCAGCCCGTCCGGGACAGGGGTGGGTCAGCCCCAGCATTTT
CASSPSGTGVGQPQHF
>.|TRBJ1-2|TRBV5-1|.
TGCGCCAGCAGCTTGGCCACACAGGGCGGCTATGGCTACACCTTC
CASSLATQGGYGYTF
>.|TRBJ1-1|TRBV5-1|TRBD1
TGCGCCAGCAGCTTAAAGGTAGGGGGCCAGGGCGTTACTGAAGCTTTCTTT
CASSLKVGGQGVTEAFF
>.|TRBJ2-2|TRBV19|.
TGTGCCAGTAGTCTGACAGCGAACACCGGGGAGCTGTTTTTT
CASSLTANTGELFF
>medium-sized|TRBJ1-5|TRBV4-1|TRBD1
TGCGCCAGCAGCCTTTACGGACAGGCGCTCAATCAGCCCCAGCATTTT
CASSLYGQALNQPQHF
>.|TRBJ1-1|TRBV6-5|TRBD1
TGTGCCAGCATCCCCGGACAGGGGAGTCCTGAAGCTTTCTTT
CASIPGQGSPEAFF
>.|TRBJ2-7|TRBV29-1|TRBD1
TGCAGCATCGAGACAGGGGCCTACGAGCAGTACTTC
CSIETGAYEQYF
>.|TRBJ2-7|TRBV11-2|.
TGTGCCAGCAGCTTGATGTGGGAGACCTACGAGCAGTACTTC
CASSLMWETYEQYF
>.|TRBJ1-1|TRBV10-3|TRBD1
TGTGCCATCAGTGAGTCCCCCTTCGGACAGGGCCGGACTGAAGCTTTCTTT
CAISESPFGQGRTEAFF
>.|TRBJ1-1|TRBV6-6|TRBD1
TGTGCCAGCAGTCCGCTGGACAGGAGGAACACTGAAGCTTTCTTT
CASSPLDRRNTEAFF
>once|TRBJ1-2|TRBV7-2|.
TGTGCCAGCAGCTTATTTCGGGTTGGCTATGGCTACACCTTC
CASSLFRVGYGYTF
>.|TRBJ2-7|TRBV28|.
TGTGCCAGCAGCCTAGTAGAGCAGTACTTC
CASSLVEQYF
>.|TRBJ2-1|TRBV5-1|TRBD2
TGCGCCAGCAGCTTGGGTGGACTAGCGGGAGTCTACAATGAGCAGTTCTTC
CASSLGGLAGVYNEQFF
>.|TRBJ2-5|TRBV7-9|TRBD2
TGTGCCAGCAAGGGTAGCGGGATTAGTGCAGAGACCCAGTACTTC
CASKGSGISAETQYF
>.|TRBJ2-5|TRBV2|.
TGTGCCTCCCTCGCGAGGGAGACCCAGTACTTC
CASLARETQYF
>once|TRBJ2-7|TRBV7-2|TRBD2
TGTGCCAGCAGCTCCCTTTTACTAGCGGGAGGGTCCGAGCAGTACTTC
CASSSLLLAGGSEQYF
>.|TRBJ2-2|TRBV19|TRBD1
TGTGCCAGCGGGACAGGGAACACCGGGGAGCTGTTTTTT
CASGTGNTGELFF
>.|TRBJ1-2|TRBV6-6|TRBD1
TGTGCCAGCAGTTACTCCCCAGGGGGCCTTTATGGCTACACCTTC
CASSYSPGGLYGYTF
>.|TRBJ2-1|TRBV7-8|.
TGTGCCAGCAGTCTAAACTGGGGCCCCGTTAAATACGCTGAGCAGTTCTTC
CASSLNWGPVKYAEQFF
>.|TRBJ2-7|TRBV5-1|TRBD2
TGCGCCAGCAGTTCCGGGACTAGCGGGAGGGCCTCCTACGAGCAGTACTTC
CASSSGTSGRASYEQYF
>.|TRBJ2-7|TRBV5-5|.
TGTGCCAGCAGCTTGGATACCAGAAATTACGAGCAGTACTTC
CASSLDTRNYEQYF
>.|TRBJ1-2|TRBV27|.
TGTGCCACCCAAACAGGACACTATGGCTACACCTTC
CATQTGHYGYTF
>.|TRBJ1-1|TRBV28|.
TGTGCCAGCAGTTCCCCTACGACTGAAGCTTTCTTT
CASSSPTTEAFF
>.|TRBJ2-5|TRBV28|TRBD1
TGTGCCAGCAGTGGGACAGGGGGCGGGGAGACCCAGTACTTC
CASSGTGGGETQYF
>.|TRBJ1-5|TRBV6-1|.
TGTGCCAGCAGTGAAAACCCGTCCAGGGGACAGCCCCAGCATTTT
CASSENPSRGQPQHF
>.|TRBJ1-4|TRBV5-6|.
TGTGCCAGCAGCTTTCGACTCCCCACAACTAATGAAAAACTGTTTTTT
CASSFRLPTTNEKLFF
>.|TRBJ2-3|TRBV11-1|TRBD2
TGTGCCAGCAGCCCCAGCGGGAGTAGCACAGATACGCAGTATTTT
CASSPSGSSTDTQYF
>.|TRBJ2-1|TRBV27|.
TGTGCCAGCAGGCGGGACTGGTCCTACAATGAGCAGTTCTTC
CASRRDWSYNEQFF
>few|TRBJ1-4|TRBV4-2|.
TGTGCCAGCAGCCAAGGGGAGGGGAGGAGTGGTGAAAAACTGTTTTTT
CASSQGEGRSGEKLFF
>.|TRBJ2-7|TRBV6-1|.
TGTGCCAGCAGTGACCAGACTAGTTCCCACGAGCAGTACTTC
CASSDQTSSHEQYF
>once|TRBJ1-5|TRBV19|.
TGTGCCAGTACGGGGGGAGGGAGCAATCAGCCCCAGCATTTT
CASTGGGSNQPQHF
>.|TRBJ2-1|TRBV2|TRBD2
TGTGCCAGCAGGGACCCTGGCGGGAGGGAGTTCTTC
CASRDPGGREFF
>few|TRBJ2-7|TRBV28|.
TGTGCCAGCAGTTTATCTTTGAACGGCTCCTACGAGCAGTACTTC
CASSLSLNGSYEQYF
>.|TRBJ1-4|TRBV6-6|TRBD1
TGTGCCAGCAGTCGACAGGGGGGAACAACTAATGAAAAACTGTTTTTT
CASSRQGGTTNEKLFF
>few|TRBJ2-5|TRBV30|.
TGTGCCTGGGGCCAGTTAGAGACCCAGTACTTC
CAWGQLETQYF
>.|TRBJ1-2|TRBV27|TRBD1
TGTGCCAGCAGGGACAGGGCTGGCTACACCTTC
CASRDRAGYTF
>.|TRBJ1-3|TRBV19|TRBD1
TGTGCCAGTAGTTACAGGGGCTTAGCTGGAAACACCATATATTTT
CASSYRGLAGNTIYF
>.|TRBJ2-2|TRBV11-3|.
TGTGCCAGCAGCGCCCGCCTGACGGGCGGGGAGCTGTTTTTT
CASSARLTGGELFF
>.|TRBJ2-5|TRBV27|.
TGTGCCAGCAGTTACTCCCTTGGAGAGACCCAGTACTTC
CASSYSLGETQYF
>.|TRBJ2-2|TRBV7-2|TRBD2
TGTGCCAGCAGCGGACGCCGGGGGGCCGGGGAGCTGTTTTTT
CASSGRRGAGELFF
>.|TRBJ2-1|TRBV7-2|TRBD1
TGTGCCAGCAGCTCGGACAGGGGTGGCTACAATGAGCAGTTCTTC
CASSSDRGGYNEQFF
>.|TRBJ2-2|TRBV7-2|TRBD2
TGTGCCAGCGGGACTAGCGGGAAAACCGGGGAGCTGTTTTTT
CASGTSGKTGELFF
>.|TRBJ2-2|TRBV19|.
TGTGCCAGTAGTATTGGAATGGGGGGAACCGGGGAGCTGTTTTTT
CASSIGMGGTGELFF
>.|TRBJ1-2|TRBV30|.
TGTGCCTGGAAAAACGGACTTACCTATGGCTACACCTTC
CAWKNGLTYGYTF
>once|TRBJ2-7|TRBV3-1/TRBV3-2|.
TGTGCCAGCAGTCGAACCGAGAGAGGCGAGCAGTACTTC
CASSRTERGEQYF
>.|TRBJ1-1|TRBV27|.
TGTGCCAGCAGTTTCCGGTTGAACACTGAAGCTTTCTTT
CASSFRLNTEAFF
>.|TRBJ1-1|TRBV6-2/TRBV6-3|TRBD1
TGTGCCAGCAGTCTTACTAACACAGGGGGAGCTTTCTTT
CASSLTNTGGAFF
>.|TRBJ1-6|TRBV7-2|TRBD1
TGTGCCAGCAGCTTAGGGGACAGGGTAGGATCACCCCTCCACTTT
CASSLGDRVGSPLHF
>.|TRBJ2-7|TRBV30|TRBD1
TGTGCCTGGAGAACGGGACAGGGGTTCGACGAGCAGTACTTC
CAWRTGQGFDEQYF
>few|TRBJ2-7|TRBV7-8|.
TGTGCCAGCAGCCCCCTCGCGGTCCGCTACGAGCAGTACTTC
CASSPLAVRYEQYF